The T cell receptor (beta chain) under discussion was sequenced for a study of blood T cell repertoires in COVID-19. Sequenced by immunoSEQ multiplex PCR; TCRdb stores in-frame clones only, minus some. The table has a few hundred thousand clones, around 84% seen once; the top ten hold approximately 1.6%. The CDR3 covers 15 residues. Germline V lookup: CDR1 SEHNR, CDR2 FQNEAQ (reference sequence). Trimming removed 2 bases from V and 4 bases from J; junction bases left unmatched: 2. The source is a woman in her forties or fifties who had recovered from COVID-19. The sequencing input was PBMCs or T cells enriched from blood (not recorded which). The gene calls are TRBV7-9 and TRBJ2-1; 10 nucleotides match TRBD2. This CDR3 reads CASSLLAGVYNEQFF. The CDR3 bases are TGTGCCAGCAGCTTACTAGCGGGAGTTTACAATGAGCAGTTCTTC.